Below are 21 T cell receptor beta chains sequenced from a single sample in a study of Graves' ophthalmopathy and Graves' hyperthyroidism. Using RNA transcripts, the TCR beta CDR3 regions were amplified. HTBI primers were employed in first-round RT-PCR, then a second-round multiplex PCR followed. TCRdb fed the multiplex PCR reads into MiXCR, producing one record per CDR3 protein. The sample lists 350,000 to 400,000 distinct CDR3 sequences, 15% occurring once. The sample comprised peripheral blood. Receptor source: a woman under 30 with stable Graves' hyperthyroidism.

The chain links TRBV4-1 to TRBJ1-3; no definite D call. The V and J ends lost 3 bases and 4 bases respectively, with 13 bases between them. CDR1 and CDR2 (germline): MGHRA, YSYEKL. This CDR3 comprises 15 residues. CDR3 amino acids: CASSHPISRGNTIYF. CDR3 in DNA: TGCGCCAGCAGCCACCCTATATCTCGAGGAAACACCATATATTTT.

This clonotype showed up many times. V usage is TRBV20-1 and J usage is TRBJ2-5; D is perhaps TRBD2 (7 bases). The V and J ends lost 0 bases and 2 bases respectively, with 16 bases between them. Germline CDR1 and CDR2: DFQATT and SNEGSKA (reference sequence). CDR3 size: 16 residues. CDR3 sequence: CSARDLGGGPQETQYF. The CDR3 bases are TGCAGTGCTAGAGATTTGGGAGGGGGGCCTCAAGAGACCCAGTACTTC.

There are many counts of this clonotype. V usage is TRBV6-1 and J usage is TRBJ1-2; tentatively, D is TRBD1 (5 bases). Trimming stripped 2 bases from V and 6 bases from J, with 19 bases between. This CDR3 spans 16 amino acids. In germline, CDR1 is MNHNS, CDR2 SASEGT. The CDR3 bases are TGTGCCAGCAGTGAAAGGGGTTGGTCGGAAGGGGATGGCTACACCTTC. Protein sequence: CASSERGWSEGDGYTF.

Regarding this clonotype: At one boundary the junction diverges from the germline segment, which might be a read error. The CDR3 DNA is TGTGCCAGCAGTTTGACAGGGTCATTCGAGCAGTGCTTC. It codes for CASSLTGSFEQCF. The chain links TRBV27 to TRBJ2-7, with 7 bases identical to TRBD1. The CDR3 runs to 13 residues. Per the germline V gene, CDR1 is MNHEY and CDR2 is SMNVEV (reference sequence).

V usage is TRBV27 and J usage is TRBJ2-2; D is perhaps TRBD2 (6 bases). CDR3 length: 16 amino acids. The V and J ends lost 5 bases and 7 bases respectively, with 20 bases between them. CDR1 is MNHEY, CDR2 SMNVEV, per germline (reference sequence). CDR3 in DNA: TGTGCCAGCAGTCCTGGGGGGTCTATCCACCGCGGGGAGCTGTTTTTT. It codes for CASSPGGSIHRGELFF.

This clonotype came up many times. This chain connects TRBV6-2 or TRBV6-3 to TRBJ2-2; D unclear. The CDR3 runs 17 residues. Germline V gene sequence: CDR1 MNHEY, CDR2 SVGEGT. V shed 0 bases and J shed 4 bases, with 15 bases lying between them. CDR3 residues: CASSYSGFPLLTGELFF. CDR3 DNA sequence: TGTGCCAGCAGTTACTCGGGGTTCCCTTTACTCACCGGGGAGCTGTTTTTT.

This clonotype showed up many times. The V and J genes are TRBV2 and TRBJ2-5; perhaps TRBD1 as D (5 bases). The CDR3 extends over 14 amino acids. Trimming took off 7 bases at V and 2 bases at J, with 14 bases between the two ends. The germline V gene encodes CDR1 SNHLY and CDR2 FYNNEI. The CDR3 nucleotides read TGTGCCAGCACCTCTGGGCAGGGTCAAGAGACCCAGTACTTC. Its translation is CASTSGQGQETQYF.

In this sample, this clonotype turned up many times. The chain is built from TRBV12-3 or TRBV12-4 and TRBJ1-1, with D perhaps TRBD1 (6 bases). The CDR3 contains 12 residues. The V end lost 5 bases, the J end lost 5 bases, and 9 bases lay between the germline ends. This CDR3 reads CASSHRETEAFF. The CDR3 bases are TGTGCCAGCAGTCACAGGGAGACTGAAGCTTTCTTT.

This clonotype was counted a few times. This chain links TRBV6-1 with TRBJ1-2; D call uncertain. The V end was cut by 7 bases, the J end by 7 bases, with 19 bases between. Looked up from germline, CDR1 is MNHNS and CDR2 is SASEGT. CDR3 length: 14 amino acids. CDR3 nucleotide sequence: TGTGCCAGCACCCCCGATTCACCGCCCGCTGGCTACACCTTC. Amino acid sequence: CASTPDSPPAGYTF.

This clonotype appeared many times. A clone one base away is much larger, so this may be a read error. The chain carries TRBV6-5 and TRBJ1-2, with D possibly matching TRBD1 (5 bases). Trimming removed 0 bases from V and 4 bases from J, with 6 bases in between. The CDR3 has 13 amino acids. Germline loops: CDR1 MNHEY, CDR2 SVGAGI. The chain's CDR3 is CASSYSTAYGYTF. The DNA of the CDR3 is TGTGCCAGCAGTTACTCGACAGCCTATGGCTACACCTTC.

Many counts were recorded for this clonotype. The rearrangement links TRBV27 to TRBJ2-2; D is ambiguous. In germline, CDR1 is MNHEY, CDR2 SMNVEV (reference sequence). The CDR3 is 16 amino acids. Trimming shortened V by 1 base and J by 6 bases, and 15 bases separated the two germline ends. CDR3 residues: CASSLYVGQFSGELFF. The DNA of the CDR3 is TGTGCCAGCAGTTTATATGTTGGTCAGTTCTCCGGGGAGCTGTTTTTT.

This clonotype was found many times. The chain joins TRBV11-2 to TRBJ1-2; weak D call: TRBD1 (5 bases). CDR1 is SGHAT and CDR2 is FQNNGV in the germline V gene. The CDR3 has 13 residues. V was shortened by 5 bases and J by 8 bases, with 15 bases between the two germline ends. The CDR3 is CASSEDMPRGYTF. CDR3 bases: TGTGCCAGCAGCGAGGACATGCCTCGAGGCTACACCTTC.

This clonotype turned up a few times. The J gene is TRBJ1-1, the V gene TRBV4-1; D is ambiguous. The CDR3 totals 16 residues. Germline V gene lookup returns CDR1 MGHRA and CDR2 YSYEKL. V lost 2 bases and J lost 0, with 13 bases in between. The CDR3 DNA reads TGCGCCAGCAGCCAAAGAAGGAAGAAGATGAACACTGAAGCTTTCTTT. This sequence encodes CASSQRRKKMNTEAFF.

This clonotype was picked up many times. The chain combines TRBV7-9 with TRBJ2-5; no clear D gene. Germline CDR1 is SEHNR and CDR2 is FQNEAQ (reference sequence). V lost 0 bases and J 8 bases, leaving 19 bases between the germline ends. This CDR3 has 16 amino acids. CDR3 in amino acids: CASSLAQPDRRNTQYF. CDR3 nucleotide sequence: TGTGCCAGCAGCTTAGCGCAACCCGACCGTAGGAATACCCAGTACTTC.

This clonotype was detected ten times or more. The rearrangement uses TRBV12-3 or TRBV12-4 and TRBJ1-3; possible D gene TRBD1, 5 bases. Trimming left V 1 base short and J 3 bases short, with 13 bases between. This CDR3 is built from 16 residues. The CDR3 is CASSLGQGVGGNTIYF. For the CDR3, the DNA is TGTGCCAGCAGTTTAGGGCAGGGAGTAGGTGGAAACACCATATATTTT.

The chain employs TRBV6-5 and TRBJ2-7; D is ambiguous. This CDR3 is built from 14 residues. Germline CDR1 is MNHEY and CDR2 is SVGAGI. The V gene lost 3 bases and the J gene lost 6 bases, with 15 bases spanning the gap. This CDR3 reads CASSYAPRPGEQYF. DNA of the CDR3: TGTGCCAGCAGTTATGCCCCGAGGCCTGGCGAGCAGTACTTC.

This clonotype showed up just once. The genes are TRBV19 and TRBJ1-1, with 7 nucleotides matching TRBD1. CDR3 length: 15 residues. CDR1 and CDR2 from the germline V gene are LNHDA and SQIVND (reference sequence). V gave up 3 bases and J gave up 2 bases; unmatched junction bases: 6. The CDR3 DNA follows: TGTGCCAGTAGTATCTACAGGGACAGCAACACTGAAGCTTTCTTT. Protein sequence: CASSIYRDSNTEAFF.

The chain has TRBV12-3 or TRBV12-4 and TRBJ1-2, with TRBD1 matching 8 bases. V shed 6 bases, J shed 8 bases, and the junction held 5 bases outside the gene matches. The CDR3 runs to 12 residues. As DNA, the CDR3 is TGTGCCAGCAGCTCCGGGACAGGCGGCTACACCTTC. It translates to CASSSGTGGYTF.

The J gene is TRBJ2-5, the V gene TRBV11-2, with TRBD1 matching 8 bases. Trimming removed 5 bases from V and 5 bases from J; junction bases left unmatched: 10. This CDR3 is 15 amino acids long. Germline loops: CDR1 SGHAT, CDR2 FQNNGV. The CDR3 sequence is CASSLRTGSMETQYF. CDR3 bases: TGTGCCAGCAGCCTCCGGACAGGGAGTATGGAGACCCAGTACTTC.

The chain recombines TRBV19 with TRBJ2-2; no definite D call. V lost 0 bases and J lost 6, with 8 bases in between. This CDR3 is 14 amino acids long. CDR1 is LNHDA, CDR2 SQIVND, per germline (reference sequence). In nucleotides, the CDR3 is TGTGCCAGTAGTATAGATGCAGGCGCCGGGGAGCTGTTTTTT. Its translation is CASSIDAGAGELFF.

This clonotype occurred many times. V is TRBV2 and J is TRBJ1-1; no reliable D call. Germline V lookup: CDR1 SNHLY, CDR2 FYNNEI. V was cut by 2 bases and J by 6 bases, with 10 bases left in between. The CDR3 is made up of 13 amino acids. CDR3 nucleotide sequence: TGTGCCAGCAGTGAAATTGAGGTGTCTGAAGCTTTCTTT. Its translation is CASSEIEVSEAFF.